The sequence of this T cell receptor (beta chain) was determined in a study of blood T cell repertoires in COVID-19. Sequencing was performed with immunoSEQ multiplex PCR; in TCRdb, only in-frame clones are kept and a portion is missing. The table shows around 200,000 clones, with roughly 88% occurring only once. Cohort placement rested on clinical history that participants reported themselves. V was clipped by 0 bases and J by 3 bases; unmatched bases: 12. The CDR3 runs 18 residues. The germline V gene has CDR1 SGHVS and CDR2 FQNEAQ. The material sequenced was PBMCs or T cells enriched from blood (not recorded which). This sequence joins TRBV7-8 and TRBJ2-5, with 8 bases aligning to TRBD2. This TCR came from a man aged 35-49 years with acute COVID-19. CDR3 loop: CASSLAADKRELEETQYF. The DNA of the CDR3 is TGTGCCAGCAGCTTAGCGGCAGATAAGCGGGAGTTAGAAGAGACCCAGTACTTC.